This is a list of T cell receptor beta chains from one sample in a study of chemoradiotherapy in HPV16-positive cancers. Clones were read by immunoSEQ multiplex PCR, and TCRdb kept only the in-frame ones, dropping some. Here the sample spans about 4,000 clones, just under 95% being singletons. The sample here was taken from a patient who underwent chemoradiotherapy. The receptor source for this set is a human donor with HPV-associated anogenital cancer. Both conserved end residues are trimmed from each CDR3. A D gene is named only where the DNA matches it firmly.

D	V	J	CDR3
TRBD2	TRBV15	TRBJ2-1	ATSRELAGVGEQF
TRBD2	TRBV6-1	TRBJ2-1	ASSVAGGYNEQF
TRBD2	TRBV7-2	TRBJ2-5	ASRRGGEQTQY
NA	TRBV10-3	TRBJ2-3	AIGTGPDTQY
TRBD2	TRBV4-1	TRBJ2-7	ASSQVSGRAALLGEQY
NA	TRBV5-8	TRBJ1-2	ASSRRGFSWNHGYT
NA	TRBV5-1	TRBJ2-2	ASSLGSSTGELF
NA	TRBV7-2	TRBJ1-4	ASSLAGSVGVLGEKLF
TRBD2	TRBV5-1	TRBJ2-3	ASSLSAGVDTQY
TRBD1	TRBV19	TRBJ2-1	ASRTYGQGGLLGSYNEQF
TRBD2	TRBV5-1	TRBJ2-7	ASSRGTSGNHEQY
TRBD2	TRBV19	TRBJ2-3	ASGTSGTDTQY
NA	TRBV10-1	TRBJ2-2	ASSGSWTGELF
NA	TRBV7-8	TRBJ2-7	ASSPTHGYEQY
TRBD2	TRBV5-1	TRBJ2-7	ASSLPGGSYEQY
NA	TRBV7-8	TRBJ1-5	ASSLARGNNQPQH
TRBD1	TRBV5-1	TRBJ1-3	ASSLRGDRNTIY
NA	TRBV25-1	TRBJ1-5	ASSDNKGEQPQH
TRBD1	TRBV5-4	TRBJ2-3	ASPSSITGTAEDTQY
NA	TRBV4-1	TRBJ1-1	ASSQEYGRLANTEAF
NA	TRBV7-6	TRBJ2-1	ASSLAVGIANEQF
NA	TRBV25-1	TRBJ1-1	ASHSTRGPLLEAF
TRBD2	TRBV7-6	TRBJ2-7	ASSFGTSGEQY
NA	TRBV30	TRBJ1-1	AWRQENTEAF
NA	TRBV10-1	TRBJ2-1	ASSGVASAEQF
TRBD2	TRBV9	TRBJ2-3	ASSVGLAGGTDTQY
NA	TRBV11-3	TRBJ2-2	ASSHSTTGELF
TRBD2	TRBV2	TRBJ2-5	ASGPAGGQETQY